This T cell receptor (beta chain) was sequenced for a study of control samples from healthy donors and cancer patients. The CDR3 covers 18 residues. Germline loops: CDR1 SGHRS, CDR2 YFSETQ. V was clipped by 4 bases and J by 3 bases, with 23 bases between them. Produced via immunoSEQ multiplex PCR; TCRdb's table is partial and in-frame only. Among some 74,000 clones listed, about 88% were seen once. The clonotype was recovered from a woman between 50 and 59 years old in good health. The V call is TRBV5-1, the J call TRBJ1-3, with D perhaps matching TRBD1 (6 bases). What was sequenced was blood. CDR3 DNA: TGCGCCAGCAGCCAAAATAGAGGACAGACTAACCGTGGAAACACCATATATTTT. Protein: CASSQNRGQTNRGNTIYF. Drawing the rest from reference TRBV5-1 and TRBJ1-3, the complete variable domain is KAGVTQTPRYLIKTRGQQVTLSCSPISGHRSVSWYQQTPGQGLQFLFEYFSETQRNKGNFPGRFSGRQFSNSRSEMNVSTLELGDSALYLCASSQNRGQTNRGNTIYFGEGSWLTVV.